This TCR beta chain was captured by sequencing in a study of identical twins. From the 5' RACE reads, TCRdb called clonotypes with MiXCR, one entry per CDR3 protein. This sample carries 550,000 to 700,000 distinct CDR3 sequences, 21% of them seen once, and the ten largest clones take over 4%. This CDR3 is 16 amino acids long. Trimming cost V 6 bases and J 1 base, with 18 bases left between them. The germline CDR1 and CDR2 sequences are SEHNR and FQNEAQ (reference sequence). The sample also formed part of further work on T cells expressing NK-cell markers.

This receptor was identified in a woman in her late teens or twenties in good health. Material for sequencing was PBMCs. The V and J genes are TRBV7-9 and TRBJ1-2, with a possible D match to TRBD1 (6 bases). The CDR3 DNA follows: TGTGCCAGCAGTTACCAGACTACAGGGTTTAACTATGGCTACACCTTC. Its translation is CASSYQTTGFNYGYTF.